These T cell receptor beta chains were read from a single sample in a study of tumor-infiltrating lymphocytes in localized non-small cell lung cancer. TCRdb's copy holds only in-frame clones and misses some; the assay was immunoSEQ multiplex PCR. The data show some 15,000 clones, 73% seen once. The sequencing input was lung tumor tissue. Receptor source: a human donor with non-small cell lung cancer. CDR3s include the opening cysteine and the closing phenylalanine or tryptophan. The D gene is left open where the match is weak. Clone size appears in some rows only: once, few, many, or a class for an expanded clone.

clone_size	v_call	d_call	j_call	cdr3_aa	cdr3_nt
NA	TRBV6-1	NA	TRBJ1-1	CASSELNLNTEAFF	TGTGCCAGCAGTGAACTTAACCTCAACACTGAAGCTTTCTTT
NA	TRBV5-1	NA	TRBJ2-2	CASSPQGRNTGELFF	TGCGCCAGCAGCCCTCAGGGCCGGAACACCGGGGAGCTGTTTTTT
once	TRBV14	NA	TRBJ2-7	CASSQFSGGEQYF	TGTGCCAGCAGCCAATTCTCCGGGGGCGAGCAGTACTTC
NA	TRBV28	NA	TRBJ2-5	CASSQRRAGEETQYF	TGTGCCAGCAGTCAGCGACGCGCGGGCGAAGAGACCCAGTACTTC
once	TRBV5-1	NA	TRBJ2-5	CASSLGTTGETQYF	TGCGCCAGCAGCTTGGGGACCACTGGAGAGACCCAGTACTTC
NA	TRBV5-1	TRBD1	TRBJ2-7	CASSLAGQGSEQYF	TGCGCCAGCAGCTTGGCGGGACAGGGGTCCGAGCAGTACTTC
NA	TRBV6-1	NA	TRBJ2-6	CASSVTRGSGANVLTF	TGTGCCAGCAGTGTTACCAGGGGTTCTGGGGCCAACGTCCTGACTTTC
NA	TRBV4-2	TRBD2	TRBJ2-2	CASSRSGTSGIGELFF	TGTGCCAGCAGCCGCTCCGGGACTAGCGGGATCGGGGAGCTGTTTTTT
NA	TRBV5-6	TRBD2	TRBJ2-4	CASSRRTSGRARKNIQYF	TGTGCCAGCAGCCGACGGACTAGCGGGAGGGCCCGCAAAAACATTCAGTACTTC
once	TRBV28	TRBD1	TRBJ1-1	CASSLQGGQGEAFF	TGTGCCAGCAGTTTACAGGGGGGACAGGGTGAAGCTTTCTTT
NA	TRBV19	TRBD1	TRBJ1-6	CASRGGQGFRNSPLHF	TGTGCCAGTAGGGGAGGACAGGGGTTTCGAAATTCACCCCTCCACTTT
NA	TRBV28	NA	TRBJ2-7	CASSSQGNEQYF	TGTGCCAGCAGTTCTCAGGGAAACGAGCAGTACTTC
NA	TRBV6-5	TRBD1	TRBJ1-1	CASSRTGNTEAFF	TGTGCCAGCAGCCGGACAGGGAACACTGAAGCTTTCTTT
few	TRBV5-4	NA	TRBJ2-3	CASSLYAGTDTQYF	TGTGCCAGCAGCTTGTACGCCGGCACAGATACGCAGTATTTT
once	TRBV28	NA	TRBJ1-1	CASKGANTEAFF	TGTGCCAGCAAAGGGGCGAACACTGAAGCTTTCTTT
few	TRBV28	NA	TRBJ1-2	CASTPTTGGYTF	TGTGCCAGCACCCCAACGACGGGGGGCTACACCTTC
NA	TRBV5-6	NA	TRBJ2-1	CASSWAGNEQFF	TGTGCCAGCAGCTGGGCGGGCAATGAGCAGTTCTTC
few	TRBV2	NA	TRBJ1-2	CARQPIREDYGYTF	TGTGCCAGGCAACCCATCAGGGAGGACTATGGCTACACCTTC
once	TRBV28	TRBD1	TRBJ1-1	CASSTLQGYTEAFF	TGTGCCAGCAGCACTTTACAGGGGTACACTGAAGCTTTCTTT
NA	TRBV19	TRBD1	TRBJ1-5	CASSDRGASNQPQHF	TGTGCCAGTAGCGACAGGGGCGCAAGCAATCAGCCCCAGCATTTT
NA	TRBV11-2	TRBD1	TRBJ2-2	CASSLAPTGTVSGELFF	TGTGCCAGCAGCTTAGCCCCGACCGGGACAGTAAGCGGGGAGCTGTTTTTT
NA	TRBV4-1	NA	TRBJ1-6	CASSQDPEAPLHF	TGCGCCAGCAGCCAAGATCCGGAGGCACCCCTCCACTTT
NA	TRBV19	NA	TRBJ2-1	CASSRGNRAYNEQFF	TGTGCCAGTAGTAGAGGGAACAGGGCCTACAATGAGCAGTTCTTC
NA	TRBV11-2	TRBD1	TRBJ1-1	CASSSRDRGQAFF	TGTGCCAGCAGCTCCCGAGACAGGGGGCAAGCTTTCTTT
NA	TRBV5-8	TRBD1	TRBJ1-2	CASSSPDRTTGYTF	TGTGCCAGCAGCTCCCCGGACAGGACCACTGGCTACACCTTC
once	TRBV6-6	NA	TRBJ2-5	CASSHATGGEQYF	TGTGCCAGCAGCCACGCAACCGGGGGTGAGCAGTACTTC
medium-sized	TRBV19	TRBD1	TRBJ1-4	CASSGDRKLFF	TGTGCCAGTAGTGGGGACAGAAAACTGTTTTTT
few	TRBV19	TRBD2	TRBJ2-5	CASSAGTSGRGPARETQYF	TGTGCCAGTAGTGCCGGGACTAGCGGGAGGGGACCGGCACGAGAGACCCAGTACTTC
NA	TRBV5-4	TRBD2	TRBJ2-2	CASSLGLAGSGGELFF	TGTGCCAGCAGCTTGGGTCTAGCGGGATCAGGGGGGGAGCTGTTTTTT
NA	TRBV28	NA	TRBJ2-5	CASRKMGLETQYF	TGTGCCAGCAGGAAAATGGGTTTAGAGACCCAGTACTTC
few	TRBV28	NA	TRBJ2-7	CASTYGQLYEQYF	TGTGCCAGCACCTATGGACAGCTCTACGAGCAGTACTTC
NA	TRBV4-1	TRBD2	TRBJ2-3	CASGTAAGGGDTQYF	TGCGCCAGCGGAACTGCCGCGGGGGGCGGGGATACGCAGTATTTT
NA	TRBV5-1	NA	TRBJ2-7	CASSPYRGGPSDEQYF	TGCGCCAGCAGCCCTTACAGGGGAGGTCCGTCGGACGAGCAGTACTTC
NA	TRBV9	NA	TRBJ2-3	CASSVVGVSTDTQYF	TGTGCCAGCAGCGTAGTCGGGGTTAGCACAGATACGCAGTATTTT
NA	TRBV6-1	TRBD1	TRBJ1-2	CASISGQGADYGYTF	TGTGCCAGCATTTCGGGACAGGGGGCAGACTATGGCTACACCTTC
NA	TRBV7-9	NA	TRBJ1-6	CASSLRGGYNSPLHF	TGTGCCAGCAGCCTTCGCGGAGGGTATAATTCACCCCTCCACTTT
NA	TRBV5-1	NA	TRBJ2-7	CASSILQGYEQYF	TGCGCCAGCAGCATACTACAGGGCTACGAGCAGTACTTC
once	TRBV7-3	TRBD1	TRBJ2-5	CASSLKQGRETQYF	TGTGCCAGCAGCTTAAAACAGGGGCGAGAGACCCAGTACTTC
few	TRBV7-9	NA	TRBJ2-1	CASSSHGDQRYNEQFF	TGTGCCAGCAGCTCCCACGGGGACCAACGTTACAATGAGCAGTTCTTC
NA	TRBV5-1	NA	TRBJ2-5	CASSLGSRPGFQETQYF	TGCGCCAGCAGCTTGGGTTCTCGCCCAGGGTTCCAAGAGACCCAGTACTTC
NA	TRBV30	NA	TRBJ2-3	CAWRGVDTQYF	TGTGCCTGGAGGGGGGTGGATACGCAGTATTTT
NA	TRBV5-4	NA	TRBJ2-7	CASSLAGLSGSNYEQYF	TGTGCCAGCAGCTTGGCCGGTTTGTCAGGATCCAACTACGAGCAGTACTTC
NA	TRBV6-1	NA	TRBJ2-2	CASSERRGNTGELFF	TGTGCCAGCAGTGAACGCCGAGGGAACACCGGGGAGCTGTTTTTT
NA	TRBV20-1	NA	TRBJ2-7	CSTRSNYEQYF	TGCAGTACCCGCTCTAACTACGAGCAGTACTTC
NA	TRBV11-2	TRBD1	TRBJ2-2	CASSMGQGATGELFF	TGTGCCAGCAGCATGGGACAGGGGGCGACCGGGGAGCTGTTTTTT
NA	TRBV15	NA	TRBJ1-1	CATTFGSEAFF	TGTGCCACAACTTTCGGCTCTGAAGCTTTCTTT
NA	TRBV10-1	NA	TRBJ1-1	CASSESIVTKGNTEAFF	TGCGCCAGCAGTGAGTCGATAGTGACCAAGGGGAACACTGAAGCTTTCTTT
NA	TRBV9	NA	TRBJ2-5	CASSVWGIQETQYF	TGTGCCAGCAGCGTATGGGGAATCCAAGAGACCCAGTACTTC
NA	TRBV6-1	NA	TRBJ1-1	CASSDRTRYTEAFF	TGTGCCAGCAGTGACAGGACGAGGTACACTGAAGCTTTCTTT
few	TRBV4-1	NA	TRBJ1-1	CASSQDRDLSEAFF	TGCGCCAGCAGCCAAGACAGGGACTTGTCTGAAGCTTTCTTT
NA	TRBV11-3	NA	TRBJ2-3	CASSLGDPSDTQYF	TGTGCCAGCAGCTTGGGCGACCCATCAGATACGCAGTATTTT
NA	TRBV30	NA	TRBJ2-3	CAWSRITIETDTQYF	TGTGCCTGGAGTAGGATTACGATAGAGACAGATACGCAGTATTTT
once	TRBV27	TRBD1	TRBJ2-6	CASSPGQGKTGYSGANVLTF	TGTGCCAGCAGTCCTGGACAGGGGAAAACGGGTTACTCTGGGGCCAACGTCCTGACTTTC
few	TRBV7-6	NA	TRBJ1-1	CASSLATNTEAFF	TGTGCCAGCAGCTTAGCGACGAACACTGAAGCTTTCTTT
NA	TRBV4-1	NA	TRBJ2-3	CASSQEPGAWADTQYF	TGCGCCAGCAGCCAAGAACCGGGAGCATGGGCAGATACGCAGTATTTT